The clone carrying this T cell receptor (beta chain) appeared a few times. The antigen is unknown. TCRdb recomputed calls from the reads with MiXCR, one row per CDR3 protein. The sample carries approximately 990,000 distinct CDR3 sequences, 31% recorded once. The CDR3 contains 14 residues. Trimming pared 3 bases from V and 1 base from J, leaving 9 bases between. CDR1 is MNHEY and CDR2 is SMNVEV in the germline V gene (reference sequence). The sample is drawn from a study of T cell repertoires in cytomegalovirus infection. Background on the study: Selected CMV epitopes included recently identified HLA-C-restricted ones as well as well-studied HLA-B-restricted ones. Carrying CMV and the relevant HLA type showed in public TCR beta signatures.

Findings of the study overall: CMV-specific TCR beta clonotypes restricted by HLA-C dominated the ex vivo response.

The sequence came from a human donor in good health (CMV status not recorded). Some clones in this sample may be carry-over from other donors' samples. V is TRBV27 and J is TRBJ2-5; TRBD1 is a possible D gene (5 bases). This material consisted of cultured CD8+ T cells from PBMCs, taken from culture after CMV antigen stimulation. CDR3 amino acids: CASSFIGAQETQYF. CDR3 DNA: TGTGCCAGCAGTTTCATAGGGGCCCAAGAGACCCAGTACTTC.